One and the same sample provided the 2 T cell receptor beta chains below, sequenced in a study of cytomegalovirus exposure and HLA in healthy donors. 13 Jbeta primers and 60 Vbeta primers were used for the PCR. Profiling relied on immunoSEQ multiplex PCR, and the TCRdb table lists in-frame clones only, not all of them. The sample gives 200,000 or so clones, around four fifths of which show up once; roughly 0.7% is in the top ten. Sequencing was done on a sample of PBMCs. The receptors shown here come from a boy aged 2 to 9 in good health and CMV-seronegative.

This clone has a single count. V is TRBV21-1 and J is TRBJ2-7; the table names TRBD2, a call not compared with the DNA. TRBV21-1 corresponds to a pseudogene. The CDR3 spans 13 residues. CDR3 region: CASRTSGNYEQYF. CDR3 in DNA: TGTGCCAGTCGGACTAGCGGGAATTACGAGCAGTACTTC.

V and J are TRBV6-5 and TRBJ2-5; TRBD1 aligns across 7 bases. The J call is in doubt because the DNA end fits TRBJ2-7 better. CDR3 length: 15 amino acids. Germline V gene lookup returns CDR1 MNHEY and CDR2 SVGAGI. Written as DNA, the CDR3 is TGTGCCAGCAGTTACTCGAGGGGGCTAGGCGACGAGCAGTACTTC. Amino acids: CASSYSRGLGDEQYF.